This T cell receptor (beta chain) was profiled in a study of T cell responses to AZD1222 COVID-19 vaccine. There are 16 residues in the CDR3. Concerning this clone: Its antigen remains unidentified.

The data were produced by immunoSEQ multiplex PCR, yet TCRdb's version contains in-frame clones alone and is incomplete. The sample carries some 100,000 clones, under 95% recorded once. Study-level findings and limits: Sampled repertoires all dated from after the peak T cell response.

Sequences were derived from peripheral blood, sampled on day 0 of AZD1222 vaccination. This TCR was sampled from an adult in good health. The gene calls are TRBV21-1 and TRBJ1-3; TRBD1 is the table's D call and was not checked against the DNA. TRBV21-1 is described as a pseudogene. The CDR3 nucleotides read TGTGCCAGCATCAAAAAGGGCTCAGGGGGCAGAAACACCATATATTTT. Translation gives CASIKKGSGGRNTIYF.